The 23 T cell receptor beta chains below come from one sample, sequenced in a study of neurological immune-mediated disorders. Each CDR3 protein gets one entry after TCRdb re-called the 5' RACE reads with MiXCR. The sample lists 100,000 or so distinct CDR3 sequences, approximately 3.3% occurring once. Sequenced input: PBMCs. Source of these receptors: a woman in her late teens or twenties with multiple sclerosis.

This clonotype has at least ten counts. This chain's CDR3 is CASSQGGLADYLAKNIQYF. The CDR3 nucleotides are TGTGCCAGCAGCCAAGGCGGACTAGCCGATTATCTAGCCAAAAACATTCAGTACTTC. The chain employs TRBV3-1 and TRBJ2-4, with 8 bases lining up with TRBD2. Germline CDR1 LGHDT, CDR2 YNNKEL (reference sequence). J was trimmed by 0 bases and V by 1 base; bases with no gene match: 11. This CDR3 region has 19 residues.

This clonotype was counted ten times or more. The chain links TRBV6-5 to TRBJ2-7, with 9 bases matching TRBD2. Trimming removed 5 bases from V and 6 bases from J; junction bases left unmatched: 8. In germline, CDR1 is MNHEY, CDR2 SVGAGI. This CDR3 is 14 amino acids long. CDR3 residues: CASSRLAASGEQYF. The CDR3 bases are TGTGCCAGCAGTCGACTAGCGGCCTCCGGCGAGCAGTACTTC.

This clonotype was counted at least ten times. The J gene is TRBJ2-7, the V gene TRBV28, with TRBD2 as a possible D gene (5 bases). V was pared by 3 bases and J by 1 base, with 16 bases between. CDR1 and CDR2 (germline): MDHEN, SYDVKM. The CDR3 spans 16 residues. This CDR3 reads CASSFWSGGPSYEQYF. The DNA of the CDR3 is TGTGCCAGCAGTTTTTGGAGTGGCGGGCCTTCCTACGAGCAGTACTTC.

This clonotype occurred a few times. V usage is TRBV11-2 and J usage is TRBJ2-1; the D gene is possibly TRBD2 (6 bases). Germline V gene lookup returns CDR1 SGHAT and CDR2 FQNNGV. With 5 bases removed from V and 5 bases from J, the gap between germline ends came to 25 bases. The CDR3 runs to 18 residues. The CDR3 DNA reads TGTGCCAGCAGCCGGGCCCCGAAACTAGCAGGCAAGGACAATGAGCAGTTCTTC. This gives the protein CASSRAPKLAGKDNEQFF.

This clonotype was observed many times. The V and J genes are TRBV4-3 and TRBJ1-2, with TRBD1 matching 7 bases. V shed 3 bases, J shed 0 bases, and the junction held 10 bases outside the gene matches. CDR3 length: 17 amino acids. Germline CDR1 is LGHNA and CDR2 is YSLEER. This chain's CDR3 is CASSHLMTGLPNYGYTF. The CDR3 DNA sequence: TGCGCCAGCAGCCACCTGATGACAGGGCTCCCTAACTATGGCTACACCTTC.

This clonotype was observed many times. The CDR3 region has the DNA TGCGCCAGCAGCACAGGGGTGGGCACTGAAGCTTTCTTT. Amino acid sequence: CASSTGVGTEAFF. The V and J genes are TRBV5-1 and TRBJ1-1, with TRBD1 matching over 7 bases. The CDR3 sequence is 13 residues long. V lost 4 bases to trimming and J lost 4 bases; unmatched junction nucleotides: 4. Germline assignment: CDR1 SGHRS and CDR2 YFSETQ.

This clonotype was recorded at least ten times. The CDR3 loop reads CASSLLEGYTDTQYF. Written as DNA, the CDR3 is TGTGCCAGCAGCTTGCTCGAAGGATACACAGATACGCAGTATTTT. The gene calls are TRBV11-1 and TRBJ2-3, with D unclear. V dropped 3 bases and J dropped 2 bases, with 12 bases sitting between them. Looked up from germline, CDR1 is SGHAT and CDR2 is FQDESV (reference sequence). The CDR3 is 15 amino acids.

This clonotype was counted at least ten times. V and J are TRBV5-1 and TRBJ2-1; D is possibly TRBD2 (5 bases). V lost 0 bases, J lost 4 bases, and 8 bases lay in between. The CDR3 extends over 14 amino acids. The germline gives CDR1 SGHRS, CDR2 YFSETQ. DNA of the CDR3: TGCGCCAGCAGCTTGGGGGAGAATTACAATGAGCAGTTCTTC. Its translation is CASSLGENYNEQFF.

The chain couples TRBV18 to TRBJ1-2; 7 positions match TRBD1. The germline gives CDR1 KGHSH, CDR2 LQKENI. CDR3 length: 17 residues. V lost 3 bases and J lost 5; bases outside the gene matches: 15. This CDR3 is CASSPPLTGRGSYGYTF. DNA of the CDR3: TGTGCCAGCTCACCTCCCCTGACAGGGCGGGGCTCTTATGGCTACACCTTC.

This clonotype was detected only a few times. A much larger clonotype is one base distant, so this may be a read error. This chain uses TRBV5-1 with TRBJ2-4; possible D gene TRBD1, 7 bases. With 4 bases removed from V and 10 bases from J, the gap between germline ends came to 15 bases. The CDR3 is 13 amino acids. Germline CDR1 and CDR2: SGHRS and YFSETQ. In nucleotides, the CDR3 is TGCGCCAGCAGCGCGGGGACAGCAAAAATTCAGTACTTC. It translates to CASSAGTAKIQYF. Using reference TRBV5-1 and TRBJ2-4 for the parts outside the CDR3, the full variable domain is KAGVTQTPRYLIKTRGQQVTLSCSPISGHRSVSWYQQTPGQGLQFLFEYFSETQRNKGNFPGRFSGRQFSNSRSEMNVSTLELGDSALYLCASSAGTAKIQYFGAGTRLSVL.

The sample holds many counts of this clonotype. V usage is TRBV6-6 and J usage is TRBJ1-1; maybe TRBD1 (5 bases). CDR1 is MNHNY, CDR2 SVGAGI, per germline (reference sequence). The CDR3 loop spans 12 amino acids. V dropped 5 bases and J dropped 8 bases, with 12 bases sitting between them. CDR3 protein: CASSRGADEAFF. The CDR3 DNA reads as TGTGCCAGCAGTCGTGGGGCAGACGAAGCTTTCTTT.

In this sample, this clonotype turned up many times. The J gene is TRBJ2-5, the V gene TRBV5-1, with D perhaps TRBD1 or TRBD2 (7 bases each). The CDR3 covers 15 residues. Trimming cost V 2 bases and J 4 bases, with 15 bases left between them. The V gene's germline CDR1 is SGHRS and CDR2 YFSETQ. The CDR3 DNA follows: TGCGCCAGCAGCTTCGGTTCAGGGGGGGGAGAGACCCAGTACTTC. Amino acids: CASSFGSGGGETQYF.

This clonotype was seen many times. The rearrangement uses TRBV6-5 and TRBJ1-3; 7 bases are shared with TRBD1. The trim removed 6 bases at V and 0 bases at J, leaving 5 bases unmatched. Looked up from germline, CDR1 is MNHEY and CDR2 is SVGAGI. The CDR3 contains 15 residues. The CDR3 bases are TGTGCCAGCAGACGGACAGGACCCTCTGGAAACACCATATATTTT. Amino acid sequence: CASRRTGPSGNTIYF.

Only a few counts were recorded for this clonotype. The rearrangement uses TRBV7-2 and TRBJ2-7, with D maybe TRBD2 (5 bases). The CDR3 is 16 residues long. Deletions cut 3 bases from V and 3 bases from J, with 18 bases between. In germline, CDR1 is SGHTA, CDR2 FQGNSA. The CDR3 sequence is CASSFRGGQNHYEQYF. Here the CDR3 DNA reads TGTGCCAGCAGCTTCCGTGGCGGGCAGAACCACTACGAGCAGTACTTC.

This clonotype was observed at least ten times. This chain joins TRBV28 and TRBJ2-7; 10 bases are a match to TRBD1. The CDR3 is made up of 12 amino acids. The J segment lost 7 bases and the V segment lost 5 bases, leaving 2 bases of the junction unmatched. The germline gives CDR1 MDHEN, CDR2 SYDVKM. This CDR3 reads CASSDRGREQYF. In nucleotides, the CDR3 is TGTGCCAGCAGTGACAGGGGGCGAGAGCAGTACTTC.

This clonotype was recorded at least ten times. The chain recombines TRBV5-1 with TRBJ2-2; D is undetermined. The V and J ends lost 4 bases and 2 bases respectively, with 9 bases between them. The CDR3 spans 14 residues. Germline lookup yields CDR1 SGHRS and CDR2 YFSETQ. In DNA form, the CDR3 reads TGCGCCAGCAGCCTAACAGTTAACACCGGGGAGCTGTTTTTT. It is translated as CASSLTVNTGELFF.

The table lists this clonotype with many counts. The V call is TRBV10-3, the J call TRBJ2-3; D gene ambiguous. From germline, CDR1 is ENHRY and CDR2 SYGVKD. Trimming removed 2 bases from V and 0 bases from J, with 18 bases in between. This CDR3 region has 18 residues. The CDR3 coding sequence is TGTGCCATCAGTGAGACCACCTTTACGACGGCTAGCACAGATACGCAGTATTTT. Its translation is CAISETTFTTASTDTQYF.

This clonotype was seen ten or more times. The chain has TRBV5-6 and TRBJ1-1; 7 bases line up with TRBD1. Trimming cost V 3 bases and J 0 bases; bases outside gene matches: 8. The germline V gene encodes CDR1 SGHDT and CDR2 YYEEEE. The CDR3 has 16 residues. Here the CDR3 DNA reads TGTGCCAGCAGCTCAGATACAGGGGCCTTGAACACTGAAGCTTTCTTT. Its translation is CASSSDTGALNTEAFF.

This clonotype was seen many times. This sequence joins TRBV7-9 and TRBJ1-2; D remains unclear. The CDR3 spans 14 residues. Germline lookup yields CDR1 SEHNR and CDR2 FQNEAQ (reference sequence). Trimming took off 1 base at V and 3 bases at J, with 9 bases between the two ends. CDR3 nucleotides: TGTGCCAGCAGCTTAGGGGTCTCTGACTATGGCTACACCTTC. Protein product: CASSLGVSDYGYTF.

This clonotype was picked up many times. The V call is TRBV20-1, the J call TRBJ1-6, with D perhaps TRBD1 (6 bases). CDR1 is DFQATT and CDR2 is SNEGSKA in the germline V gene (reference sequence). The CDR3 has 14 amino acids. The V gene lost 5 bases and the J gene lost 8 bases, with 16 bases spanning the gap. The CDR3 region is CSARVQGMDSPLHF. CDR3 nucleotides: TGCAGTGCTCGAGTACAGGGCATGGATTCACCCCTCCACTTT.

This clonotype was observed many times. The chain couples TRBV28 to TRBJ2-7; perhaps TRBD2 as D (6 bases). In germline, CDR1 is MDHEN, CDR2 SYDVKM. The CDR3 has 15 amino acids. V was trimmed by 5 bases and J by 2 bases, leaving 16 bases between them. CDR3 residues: CASSREQRVPYEQYF. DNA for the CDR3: TGTGCCAGCAGTCGGGAGCAACGGGTACCCTACGAGCAGTACTTC.

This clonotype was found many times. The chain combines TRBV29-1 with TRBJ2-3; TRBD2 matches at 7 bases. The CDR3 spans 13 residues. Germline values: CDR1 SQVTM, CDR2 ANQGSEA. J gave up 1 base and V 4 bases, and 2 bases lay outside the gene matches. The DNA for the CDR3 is TGCAGCGTTGTGGCGGGGGGCACAGATACGCAGTATTTT. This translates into CSVVAGGTDTQYF.

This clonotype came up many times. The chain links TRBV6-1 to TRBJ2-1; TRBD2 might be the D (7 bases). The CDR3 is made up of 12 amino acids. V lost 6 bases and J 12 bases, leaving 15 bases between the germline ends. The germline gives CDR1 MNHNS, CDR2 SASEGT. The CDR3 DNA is TGTGCCAGCAGCATGGGGGGGCTGGGGCAGTTCTTC. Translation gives CASSMGGLGQFF.